The 14 T cell receptor beta chains presented below share a single source sample, sequenced in a study of cytomegalovirus exposure and HLA in healthy donors. Primers for the PCR totalled 60 Vbeta and 13 Jbeta. The data were produced by immunoSEQ multiplex PCR, yet TCRdb's version contains in-frame clones alone and is incomplete. Here the sample spans 65,000 to 75,000 clones, around 76% being singletons. The source material was PBMCs. Source of these receptors: a man between 45 and 60 years old in good health and CMV-seronegative.

This chain connects TRBV15 to TRBJ1-1; D is ambiguous. Germline V CDR1 and CDR2: LNHNV, YYDKDF (reference sequence). Trimming cost V 5 bases and J 0 bases, with 10 bases left between them. This CDR3 has 14 residues. CDR3 sequence (DNA): TGTGCCACCAGCTCCCCTGCTATGAACACTGAAGCTTTCTTT. Encoded protein: CATSSPAMNTEAFF.

V is TRBV29-1 and J is TRBJ2-3; D is possibly TRBD2 (6 bases). The CDR3 runs to 14 residues. V was pared by 6 bases and J by 6 bases, with 19 bases between. Per germline, CDR1 SQVTM and CDR2 ANQGSEA. The CDR3 nucleotides are TGCAGCGTGCAAACGGGGGTTCCATCGGATACGCAGTATTTT. Amino acid sequence: CSVQTGVPSDTQYF.

The chain uses TRBV27 and TRBJ1-2, with D perhaps matching TRBD1 (6 bases). Germline loops: CDR1 MNHEY, CDR2 SMNVEV (reference sequence). The CDR3 length is 13 residues. V lost 6 bases to trimming and J lost 2 bases, with 10 bases between them. In DNA form, the CDR3 reads TGTGCCAGCAGCGAACAGGGAAACTATGGCTACACCTTC. This translates into CASSEQGNYGYTF.

The chain recombines TRBV6-5 with TRBJ1-4, with 7 bases that match TRBD1. The trim removed 6 bases at V and 0 bases at J, leaving 4 bases unmatched. The CDR3 contains 15 residues. Germline V lookup: CDR1 MNHEY, CDR2 SVGAGI. The CDR3 sequence is CASRGQPATNEKLFF. In DNA, the CDR3 is TGTGCCAGCAGGGGACAGCCCGCAACTAATGAAAAACTGTTTTTT.

The V and J genes are TRBV2 and TRBJ2-2; TRBD1 matches 7 bases. CDR1 and CDR2 from the germline V gene are SNHLY and FYNNEI. The junction had 3 bases not matched to a gene; V was cut back by 6 bases and J by 5 bases. CDR3 size: 13 residues. Here the CDR3 reads CASRVQGTGELFF. As DNA, the CDR3 is TGTGCCAGCAGGGTACAGGGGACCGGGGAGCTGTTTTTT.

The chain employs TRBV6-6 and TRBJ1-1, with 7 nucleotides matching TRBD1. Trimming took 6 bases from V and 3 from J; bases not matched to a gene: 7. Looked up from germline, CDR1 is MNHNY and CDR2 is SVGAGI (reference sequence). This CDR3 has 14 amino acids. The CDR3 region is CASRYRGPYTEAFF. CDR3 sequence (DNA): TGTGCCAGCAGATACAGGGGCCCCTACACTGAAGCTTTCTTT.

The V call is TRBV19, the J call TRBJ1-2; D gene ambiguous. The CDR3 sequence is 13 residues long. The germline CDR1 and CDR2 sequences are LNHDA and SQIVND (reference sequence). V dropped 3 bases and J dropped 8 bases, with 13 bases sitting between them. Here the CDR3 reads CASSIPVSHGYTF. The CDR3 bases are TGTGCCAGTAGTATCCCGGTTTCTCACGGCTACACCTTC.

The chain uses TRBV30 and TRBJ1-6; TRBD1 agrees at 7 bases. The CDR3 covers 13 residues. With V trimmed by 4 bases and J by 8 bases, 5 bases remained unmatched. Germline assignment: CDR1 GTSNPN and CDR2 SVGIG (reference sequence). The CDR3 protein is CAWNRDSYSPLHF. The CDR3 nucleotides are TGTGCCTGGAACAGGGACAGCTATTCACCCCTCCACTTT. Complete variable domain (other parts from reference TRBV30 and TRBJ1-6): SQTIHQWPATLVQPVGSPLSLECTVEGTSNPNLYWYRQAAGRGLQLLFYSVGIGQISSEVPQNLSASRPQDRQFILSSKKLLLSDSGFYLCAWNRDSYSPLHFGNGTRLTVT.

The chain links TRBV7-9 to TRBJ1-5; 7 bases map to TRBD1. The J segment lost 3 bases and the V segment lost 5 bases, leaving 10 bases of the junction unmatched. The CDR3 consists of 16 residues. Germline CDR1 reads SEHNR; CDR2 reads FQNEAQ (reference sequence). In DNA form, the CDR3 reads TGTGCCAGCAGCGCCCTTCTCGGGACAGACAATCAGCCCCAGCATTTT. It translates to CASSALLGTDNQPQHF.

V gene TRBV28 combines with J gene TRBJ1-1; D not resolved. CDR1 MDHEN and CDR2 SYDVKM come from the germline V gene. V was trimmed by 1 base and J by 6 bases, leaving 9 bases between them. The CDR3 has 13 amino acids. The CDR3 reads CASSLSIQAEAFF. DNA of the CDR3: TGTGCCAGCAGTTTATCCATCCAGGCTGAAGCTTTCTTT.

The chain uses TRBV5-4 and TRBJ1-1; 10 bases align to TRBD1. The V gene end was trimmed by 4 bases and the J gene end by 10 bases; junction bases not matched to a gene: 4. This CDR3 comprises 12 residues. Looked up from germline, CDR1 is SGHNT and CDR2 is YYREEE (reference sequence). Here the CDR3 reads CASSPGQGGAFF. CDR3 in DNA: TGTGCCAGCAGCCCCGGACAGGGGGGAGCTTTCTTT.

There are a few counts of this clone. This sequence joins TRBV27 and TRBJ1-1; D remains ambiguous. Germline CDR1 is MNHEY and CDR2 is SMNVEV (reference sequence). Trimming cost V 3 bases and J 0 bases, with 14 bases left between them. The CDR3 runs 16 residues. The CDR3, as DNA: TGTGCCAGCAGTTTGCACGGGGTTGGAATGAACACTGAAGCTTTCTTT. Its protein is CASSLHGVGMNTEAFF.

The chain carries TRBV28 and TRBJ2-7; TRBD2 agrees at 8 bases. The length of the CDR3 is 13 residues. V shed 5 bases and J 5 bases; nucleotides not matched to a gene: 5. The germline gives CDR1 MDHEN, CDR2 SYDVKM. DNA of the CDR3: TGTGCCAGCAGTAAGACTAGCGTCCACGAGCAGTACTTC. Amino acids: CASSKTSVHEQYF.

J is TRBJ2-7 and V is TRBV30; the match to TRBD1 covers 8 bases. In germline, CDR1 is GTSNPN, CDR2 SVGIG (reference sequence). Trimming took 4 bases from V and 5 from J; bases not matched to a gene: 4. This CDR3 spans 12 amino acids. CDR3 region: CAWNRGRNEQYF. The CDR3 DNA reads as TGTGCCTGGAACAGGGGGAGGAACGAGCAGTACTTC. Full variable domain (remainder filled in from reference TRBV30 and TRBJ2-7): SQTIHQWPATLVQPVGSPLSLECTVEGTSNPNLYWYRQAAGRGLQLLFYSVGIGQISSEVPQNLSASRPQDRQFILSSKKLLLSDSGFYLCAWNRGRNEQYFGPGTRLTVT.